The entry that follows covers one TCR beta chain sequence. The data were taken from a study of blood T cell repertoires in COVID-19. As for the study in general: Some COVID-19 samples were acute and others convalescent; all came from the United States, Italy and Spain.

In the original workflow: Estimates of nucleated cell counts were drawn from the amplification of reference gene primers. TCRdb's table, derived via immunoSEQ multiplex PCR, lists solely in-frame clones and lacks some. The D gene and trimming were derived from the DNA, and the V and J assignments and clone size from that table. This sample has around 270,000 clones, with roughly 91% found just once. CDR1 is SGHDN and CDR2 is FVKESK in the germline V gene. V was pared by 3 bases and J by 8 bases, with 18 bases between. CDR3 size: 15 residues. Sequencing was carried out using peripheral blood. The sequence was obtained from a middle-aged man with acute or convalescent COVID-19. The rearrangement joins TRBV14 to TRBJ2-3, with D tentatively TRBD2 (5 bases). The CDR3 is CASSHIGLSRGTQYF. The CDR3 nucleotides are TGTGCCAGCAGCCATATCGGACTCTCACGGGGTACGCAGTATTTT.